A selection of T cell receptor beta chains follows, all from one sample in a study of blood T cell repertoires in COVID-19. The protocol was immunoSEQ multiplex PCR, while the TCRdb copy is restricted to in-frame clones and leaves out a portion. The sample lists some 210,000 clones; around four fifths were seen once. The source material was peripheral blood. Receptors were obtained from a man in his fifties with active or convalescent COVID-19. CDR3s include the opening cysteine and the closing phenylalanine or tryptophan. Each record gives: V gene, J gene, CDR3 protein.

V gene: TRBV5-1; J gene: TRBJ2-3; CDR3 protein: CASSWRGTSGSTDTQYF
V gene: TRBV6-5; J gene: TRBJ2-7; CDR3 protein: CTSSSEGIRSYEQYF
V gene: TRBV6-5; J gene: TRBJ1-1; CDR3 protein: CASRNRGANTEAFF
V gene: TRBV3-1/TRBV3-2; J gene: TRBJ2-5; CDR3 protein: CASSQPGLETQYF
V gene: TRBV7-8; J gene: TRBJ1-1; CDR3 protein: CASSLDREGEAFF
V gene: TRBV6-5; J gene: TRBJ1-1; CDR3 protein: CASDLRAGEGEAFF
V gene: TRBV6-5; J gene: TRBJ1-6; CDR3 protein: CASRAGYNSPLHF
V gene: TRBV9; J gene: TRBJ1-2; CDR3 protein: CASSVAGTNYYGYTF
V gene: TRBV12-3/TRBV12-4; J gene: TRBJ2-1; CDR3 protein: CASSSNSGTLRFF
V gene: TRBV4-1; J gene: TRBJ1-5; CDR3 protein: CASSQGQGDQPQHF
V gene: TRBV7-2; J gene: TRBJ2-5; CDR3 protein: CASSLIFSGGAGQETQYF
V gene: TRBV21-1; J gene: TRBJ2-4; CDR3 protein: CASSPLRVGSKNIQYF
V gene: TRBV21-1; J gene: TRBJ2-6; CDR3 protein: CANLSGGSPVWANVLTF
V gene: TRBV12-3/TRBV12-4; J gene: TRBJ2-5; CDR3 protein: CASSHSERETQYF
V gene: TRBV23-1; J gene: TRBJ1-4; CDR3 protein: CASSQFNRGYAATNEKLFF
V gene: TRBV7-2; J gene: TRBJ2-5; CDR3 protein: CASTFGISGETQYF
V gene: TRBV5-8; J gene: TRBJ2-7; CDR3 protein: CASSLGQSDEQYF
V gene: TRBV10-3; J gene: TRBJ1-1; CDR3 protein: CAIVAGTEAFF
V gene: TRBV27; J gene: TRBJ2-5; CDR3 protein: CASRPHGQGPETQYF
V gene: TRBV5-8; J gene: TRBJ2-7; CDR3 protein: CASSLGAPEQYF
V gene: TRBV21-1; J gene: TRBJ2-7; CDR3 protein: CASSKEPRCLLSPHEQYF
V gene: TRBV5-4; J gene: TRBJ1-1; CDR3 protein: CASRNLNTEAFF
V gene: TRBV7-2; J gene: TRBJ1-5; CDR3 protein: CASSLAGLVGQPQHF
V gene: TRBV28; J gene: TRBJ2-5; CDR3 protein: CASSPTGQETQYF
V gene: TRBV3-1/TRBV3-2; J gene: TRBJ2-1; CDR3 protein: CASSQAPSRSSYNEQFF
V gene: TRBV11-2; J gene: TRBJ1-6; CDR3 protein: CASSLAQGSPLHF
V gene: TRBV6-6; J gene: TRBJ1-1; CDR3 protein: CASSLTGTEAFF
V gene: TRBV5-6; J gene: TRBJ2-5; CDR3 protein: CASSLEGTSGSGVETQYF
V gene: TRBV6-1; J gene: TRBJ2-7; CDR3 protein: CASSEWASGAYEQYF
V gene: TRBV7-9; J gene: TRBJ2-7; CDR3 protein: CASSQAGQGAPYEQYF
V gene: TRBV12-1; J gene: TRBJ2-7; CDR3 protein: CASSFAWLAGYEQYF
V gene: TRBV11-3; J gene: TRBJ1-1; CDR3 protein: CASSLAQGGEAFF
V gene: TRBV27; J gene: TRBJ2-7; CDR3 protein: CASSLSMGSLSYEQYF
V gene: TRBV24-1; J gene: TRBJ2-3; CDR3 protein: CATSDRGTGGTDTQYF
V gene: TRBV6-1; J gene: TRBJ2-5; CDR3 protein: CASSEAAGGQETQYF
V gene: TRBV27; J gene: TRBJ1-5; CDR3 protein: CASSRDRINQPQHF
V gene: TRBV28; J gene: TRBJ1-5; CDR3 protein: CASSPGTGDNQPQHF
V gene: TRBV27; J gene: TRBJ1-5; CDR3 protein: CASSPGTGANQPQHF
V gene: TRBV9; J gene: TRBJ2-1; CDR3 protein: CASSPTLLPTAGQGYNEQFF
V gene: TRBV30; J gene: TRBJ2-7; CDR3 protein: CAWDRGPYEQYF
V gene: TRBV5-6; J gene: TRBJ2-3; CDR3 protein: CASSPGTSVTDTQYF
V gene: TRBV29-1; J gene: TRBJ2-6; CDR3 protein: CSVDSSGGLSPSGANVLTF
V gene: TRBV10-3; J gene: TRBJ2-3; CDR3 protein: CAISDSSGGTDTQYF